This entry lists 31 T cell receptor beta chains sequenced from one sample in a study of control samples from healthy donors and cancer patients. Clones were sequenced by immunoSEQ multiplex PCR, and TCRdb holds only the in-frame ones, with some missing. Among approximately 86,000 clones listed, 85% to 95% were seen once. Sample: blood. The receptors were gathered from a woman aged 30 to 39 in good health.

The CDR3 sequence is CASFSPGTTIHGYTF. The CDR3 DNA reads TGCGCCAGCTTTAGTCCGGGAACTACTATACATGGCTACACCTTC. The rearrangement links TRBV5-1 to TRBJ1-2; no firm D call. Deletions cut 7 bases from V and 6 bases from J, with 22 bases between. This CDR3 has 15 amino acids. CDR1 is SGHRS, CDR2 YFSETQ, per germline.

The genes are TRBV18 and TRBJ1-1, with D possibly matching TRBD1 (5 bases). Deletions cut 3 bases from V and 6 bases from J, with 14 bases between. The V gene's germline CDR1 is KGHSH and CDR2 LQKENI. This CDR3 region has 14 residues. The CDR3 is CASSPGTELPEAFF. The CDR3 DNA follows: TGTGCCAGCTCACCGGGGACCGAGCTCCCTGAAGCTTTCTTT.

Comment on this clone: This sample includes further DNA sequences coding for the same CDR3. The chain combines TRBV5-1 with TRBJ2-1; 11 nucleotides align to TRBD2. The CDR3 runs to 16 residues. V dropped 0 bases and J dropped 2; count of bases not matched to a gene: 1. Germline V gene data show CDR1 as SGHRS and CDR2 as YFSETQ. For the CDR3, the DNA is TGCGCCAGCAGCTTGGGACTAGCGGGACCCTACAATGAGCAGTTCTTC. This encodes CASSLGLAGPYNEQFF.

This clone was observed a single time. This chain uses TRBV2 with TRBJ1-1, with D unresolved. The CDR3 totals 13 residues. Germline-derived CDR1 and CDR2 are SNHLY and FYNNEI. V was trimmed by 0 bases and J by 11 bases, leaving 13 bases between them. CDR3: CASSEAGWAAAFF. CDR3 coding DNA: TGTGCCAGCAGTGAAGCGGGGTGGGCGGCGGCTTTCTTT. The whole variable domain, filled in from reference TRBV2 and TRBJ1-1, reads EPEVTQTPSHQVTQMGQEVILRCVPISNHLYFYWYRQILGQKVEFLVSFYNNEISEKSEIFDDQFSVERPDGSNFTLKIRSTKLEDSAMYFCASSEAGWAAAFFGQGTRLTVV.

The V gene is TRBV24-1, the J gene TRBJ2-1; D gene unclear. The germline CDR1 and CDR2 sequences are KGHDR and SFDVKD. There are 13 residues in the CDR3. The V gene lost 4 bases and the J gene lost 4 bases, with 7 bases spanning the gap. The CDR3 reads CATSERWYNEQFF. The DNA for the CDR3 is TGTGCCACCAGTGAAAGGTGGTACAATGAGCAGTTCTTC.

The chain links TRBV2 to TRBJ2-2, with TRBD2 as a possible D gene (7 bases). The CDR3 runs 15 residues. CDR1 is SNHLY, CDR2 FYNNEI, per germline. Trimming stripped 6 bases from V and 3 bases from J, with 14 bases between. The CDR3 coding sequence is TGTGCCAGCAGGGGGGGGCTATGGGACACCGGGGAGCTGTTTTTT. Protein: CASRGGLWDTGELFF.

A single count supports this clone. Here the CDR3 reads CASSLETGYVPIQAFF. The CDR3 DNA reads as TGCGCCAGCAGCTTAGAGACAGGGTATGTCCCTATTCAAGCTTTCTTT. V gene TRBV5-1 combines with J gene TRBJ1-1; 7 bases align to TRBD1. CDR3 size: 16 residues. The trim removed 2 bases at V and 9 bases at J, leaving 16 bases unmatched. Per the germline V gene, CDR1 is SGHRS and CDR2 is YFSETQ.

This chain uses TRBV7-8 with TRBJ1-5; D remains unclear. This CDR3 contains 15 residues. Germline V lookup: CDR1 SGHVS, CDR2 FQNEAQ. With 5 bases removed from V and 1 base from J, the gap between germline ends came to 12 bases. CDR3 sequence: CASSGVKSSNQPQHF. Here the CDR3 DNA reads TGTGCCAGCAGCGGGGTGAAAAGCAGCAATCAGCCCCAGCATTTT.

V gene TRBV10-3 combines with J gene TRBJ2-7; weak D call: TRBD1 (6 bases). V lost 6 bases, J lost 4 bases, and 16 bases lay in between. The CDR3 has 14 residues. The germline CDR1 and CDR2 sequences are ENHRY and SYGVKD. Here the CDR3 DNA reads TGTGCCATCAGGAATTACAGGGCTCCATACGAGCAGTACTTC. Amino acids: CAIRNYRAPYEQYF.

V usage is TRBV28 and J usage is TRBJ1-6; no firm D call. This CDR3 is 14 amino acids long. Trimming left V 3 bases short and J 9 bases short, with 12 bases between. CDR1 and CDR2 (germline): MDHEN, SYDVKM. CDR3 bases: TGTGCCAGCAGTTTTGTGGTTCGTGGTTCACCCCTCCACTTT. Translated, it gives CASSFVVRGSPLHF.

The V gene is TRBV2, the J gene TRBJ2-7; TRBD2 matches 11 bases. Germline CDR1 SNHLY, CDR2 FYNNEI. Trimming took 5 bases from V and 1 from J; bases not matched to a gene: 1. The CDR3 runs 14 residues. CDR3 coding DNA: TGTGCCAGCAGTAGGACTAGCGGGTCCTACGAGCAGTACTTC. This encodes CASSRTSGSYEQYF. The full variable domain, its missing parts supplied by reference TRBV2 and TRBJ2-7, is EPEVTQTPSHQVTQMGQEVILRCVPISNHLYFYWYRQILGQKVEFLVSFYNNEISEKSEIFDDQFSVERPDGSNFTLKIRSTKLEDSAMYFCASSRTSGSYEQYFGPGTRLTVT.

In DNA, the CDR3 is TGTGCCAGCAGCTTAGACGGGGTTTCGCAGCCCCAGCATTTT. Residues: CASSLDGVSQPQHF. This chain links TRBV11-2 with TRBJ1-5; D gene ambiguous. V was cut by 0 bases and J by 7 bases, with 10 bases left in between. The CDR3 has 14 amino acids. Per the germline V gene, CDR1 is SGHAT and CDR2 is FQNNGV.

Here the CDR3 reads CAVRLQAMNTEAFF. Here the CDR3 DNA reads TGTGCCGTGCGACTGCAGGCCATGAACACTGAAGCTTTCTTT. V usage is TRBV10-3 and J usage is TRBJ1-1; D gene unclear. Germline values: CDR1 ENHRY, CDR2 SYGVKD. The germline V and J ends were trimmed by 11 bases and 0 bases, with 16 bases remaining between them. This CDR3 contains 14 residues.

V is TRBV28 and J is TRBJ1-1; D might be TRBD1 (5 bases). Germline V gene data show CDR1 as MDHEN and CDR2 as SYDVKM. The CDR3 sequence is 13 residues long. Trimming took 4 bases from V and 11 from J, leaving 17 bases between them. As DNA, the CDR3 is TGTGCCAGCAGTTCCCGGGACGTACGAACTGCTTTCTTT. It yields the protein CASSSRDVRTAFF.

This chain links TRBV4-1 with TRBJ1-2, with D possibly being TRBD1 (6 bases). The V gene lost 4 bases and the J gene lost 6 bases, with 15 bases spanning the gap. Germline V gives CDR1 MGHRA, CDR2 YSYEKL. The CDR3 is 14 amino acids. In DNA form, the CDR3 reads TGCGCCAGCAGCCCCTCAGGGGCAGGACATGGCTACACCTTC. Amino acid sequence: CASSPSGAGHGYTF.

The chain uses TRBV3-1 (or the pseudogene TRBV3-2) and TRBJ1-1; 8 bases agree with TRBD1. CDR3 size: 15 residues. With V trimmed by 4 bases and J by 5 bases, 9 bases remained unmatched. From germline, CDR1 is LGHDT and CDR2 YNNKEL (reference sequence). The CDR3: CASSPQTGGKTEAFF. CDR3 coding DNA: TGTGCCAGCAGCCCTCAAACAGGGGGGAAGACTGAAGCTTTCTTT.

This chain links TRBV12-3 or TRBV12-4 with TRBJ1-1, with D hard to call. V lost 6 bases, J lost 8 bases, and 16 bases lay in between. The length of the CDR3 is 13 residues. The CDR3 DNA sequence: TGTGCCAGCAGCTCCTATTGGGCAGCAGAAGCTTTCTTT. Translated, it gives CASSSYWAAEAFF.

This clone showed up just a few times. V is TRBV29-1 and J is TRBJ1-5; D possibly corresponds to TRBD1 (5 bases). V lost 0 bases, J lost 7 bases, and 19 bases lay in between. This CDR3 contains 16 residues. Germline values: CDR1 SQVTM, CDR2 ANQGSEA. The CDR3 sequence: CSVEDREGAPGQPQHF. Here the CDR3 DNA reads TGCAGCGTTGAAGATAGGGAAGGGGCGCCGGGGCAGCCCCAGCATTTT.

The rearrangement joins TRBV5-5 to TRBJ1-1; 7 nucleotides align to TRBD1. The CDR3 totals 14 residues. The J segment lost 4 bases and the V segment lost 0 bases, leaving 3 bases of the junction unmatched. CDR1 SGHKS and CDR2 YYEKEE come from the germline V gene (reference sequence). The CDR3 DNA is TGTGCCAGCAGCTTGGACAGGGGAGTCACTGAAGCTTTCTTT. Its protein product is CASSLDRGVTEAFF.

The gene calls are TRBV5-1 and TRBJ1-1; D is unclear. Trimming stripped 1 base from V and 3 bases from J, with 13 bases between. The germline gives CDR1 SGHRS, CDR2 YFSETQ. This CDR3 comprises 15 residues. CDR3 sequence: CASSLIPGKDTEAFF. The CDR3 DNA reads as TGCGCCAGCAGCTTGATTCCGGGGAAGGACACTGAAGCTTTCTTT.

The chain recombines TRBV3-1 (or the pseudogene TRBV3-2) with TRBJ2-1; 9 nucleotides match TRBD2. CDR1 and CDR2 from the germline V gene are LGHDT and YNNKEL (reference sequence). J gave up 2 bases and V 10 bases, and 6 bases lay outside the gene matches. This CDR3 region has 14 residues. CDR3 in DNA: TGTGCCACCCGTTCTAGCGGGACCTACAATGAGCAGTTCTTC. Its translation is CATRSSGTYNEQFF.

The rearrangement uses TRBV3-1 (or the pseudogene TRBV3-2) and TRBJ1-5; D call uncertain. V was shortened by 0 bases and J by 0 bases, with 6 bases between the two germline ends. The CDR3 spans 15 residues. Germline values: CDR1 LGHDT, CDR2 YNNKEL (reference sequence). The CDR3 spells CASSQDSHSNQPQHF. The CDR3 nucleotides read TGTGCCAGCAGCCAAGACAGTCATAGCAATCAGCCCCAGCATTTT.

This chain uses TRBV14 with TRBJ2-7, with D tentatively TRBD2 (6 bases). The V gene's germline CDR1 is SGHDN and CDR2 FVKESK. The CDR3 is made up of 13 amino acids. V was trimmed by 1 base and J by 4 bases, leaving 8 bases between them. CDR3 nucleotides: TGTGCCAGCAGCCAAGGGGGGGTGTACGAGCAGTACTTC. It translates to CASSQGGVYEQYF.

The chain carries TRBV11-3 and TRBJ1-1, with D unresolved. Germline CDR1 reads SGHNT; CDR2 reads YENEEA. V lost 5 bases and J lost 3, with 13 bases in between. This CDR3 region has 14 residues. Here the CDR3 DNA reads TGTGCCAGCAGCCCTTGGGCCCGGGACACTGAAGCTTTCTTT. Its translation: CASSPWARDTEAFF.

The gene calls are TRBV10-3 and TRBJ2-1; TRBD2 matches at 8 bases. The germline gives CDR1 ENHRY, CDR2 SYGVKD. The CDR3 is 16 residues long. After removal of 3 bases from V and 5 bases from J, the junction contained 9 bases not matched to a gene. The CDR3 is CAISDLTGLGNNEQFF. The CDR3 DNA reads as TGTGCCATCAGTGACCTTACGGGACTAGGCAACAATGAGCAGTTCTTC.

This clone appeared once. CDR3: CASSPQGRRNTIYF. CDR3 nucleotide sequence: TGTGCCAGCAGCCCACAGGGGCGTAGAAACACCATATATTTT. The chain uses TRBV13 and TRBJ1-3, with 7 nucleotides matching TRBD1. Unmatched junction bases numbered 6, after V lost 5 bases and J lost 5 bases. CDR3 length: 14 amino acids. Germline V lookup: CDR1 PRHDT, CDR2 FYEKMQ (reference sequence).

This clone occurred a few times. The chain employs TRBV19 and TRBJ1-6, with D hard to call. V was trimmed by 3 bases and J by 7 bases, leaving 4 bases between them. CDR1 LNHDA and CDR2 SQIVND come from the germline V gene (reference sequence). This CDR3 has 12 amino acids. CDR3 in DNA: TGTGCCAGTAGTATTACAAATTCACCCCTCCACTTT. It translates to CASSITNSPLHF.

With respect to this clone: The identical CDR3 is also encoded by other nucleotide sequences in the sample. The chain uses TRBV19 and TRBJ2-1; D remains ambiguous. Germline V CDR1 and CDR2: LNHDA, SQIVND (reference sequence). V was shortened by 6 bases and J by 3 bases, with 9 bases between the two germline ends. The CDR3 has 13 amino acids. This CDR3 reads CASSPSVYNEQFF. Here the CDR3 DNA reads TGTGCCAGTAGCCCATCAGTCTACAATGAGCAGTTCTTC. Full variable domain (rest looked up from reference TRBV19 and TRBJ2-1): DGGITQSPKYLFRKEGQNVTLSCEQNLNHDAMYWYRQDPGQGLRLIYYSQIVNDFQKGDIAEGYSVSREKKESFPLTVTSAQKNPTAFYLCASSPSVYNEQFFGPGTRLTVL.

V is TRBV6-2 or TRBV6-3 and J is TRBJ2-7; TRBD1 is a possible D gene (6 bases). Germline V gene data show CDR1 as MNHEY and CDR2 as SVGEGT. The CDR3 sequence is 15 residues long. Trimming removed 0 bases at V and 2 bases at J, with 11 bases between. Here the CDR3 DNA reads TGTGCCAGCAGTTACTCAGGGACAACTACCTACGAGCAGTACTTC. Encoded protein: CASSYSGTTTYEQYF.

The rearrangement joins TRBV5-1 to TRBJ1-1, with D perhaps matching TRBD1 (5 bases). V was shortened by 0 bases and J by 0 bases, with 18 bases between the two germline ends. Germline V gives CDR1 SGHRS, CDR2 YFSETQ. The CDR3 contains 18 residues. The CDR3 nucleotides read TGCGCCAGCAGCTTGGAAATTCAGGGCCCGGGCATGAACACTGAAGCTTTCTTT. It is translated as CASSLEIQGPGMNTEAFF.

The chain combines TRBV5-6 with TRBJ1-1; TRBD1 aligns across 8 bases. Germline CDR1 and CDR2: SGHDT and YYEEEE. CDR3 length equals 14 residues. J lost 7 bases, V lost 5 bases, and 10 bases had no gene match. CDR3 nucleotides: TGTGCCAGCAGGTCTAGACAGGGGCTATATGAAGCTTTCTTT. Encoded protein: CASRSRQGLYEAFF.